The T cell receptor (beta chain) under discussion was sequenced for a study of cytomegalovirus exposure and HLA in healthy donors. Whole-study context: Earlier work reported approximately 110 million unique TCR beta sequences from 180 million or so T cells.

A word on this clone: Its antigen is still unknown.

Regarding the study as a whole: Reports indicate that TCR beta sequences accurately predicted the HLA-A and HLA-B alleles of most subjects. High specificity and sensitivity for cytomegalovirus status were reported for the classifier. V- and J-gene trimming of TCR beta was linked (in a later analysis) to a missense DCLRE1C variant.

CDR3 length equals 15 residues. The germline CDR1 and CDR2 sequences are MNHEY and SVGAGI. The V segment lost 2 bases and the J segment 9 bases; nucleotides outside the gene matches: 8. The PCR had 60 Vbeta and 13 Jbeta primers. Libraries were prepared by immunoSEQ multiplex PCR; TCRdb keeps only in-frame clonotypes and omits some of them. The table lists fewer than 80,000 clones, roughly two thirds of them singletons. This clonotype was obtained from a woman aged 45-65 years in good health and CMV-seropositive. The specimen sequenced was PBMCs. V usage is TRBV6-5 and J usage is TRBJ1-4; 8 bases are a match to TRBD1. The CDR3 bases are TGTGCCAGCAGTTACGAGACAGGGGAGAATCAAAAACTGTTTTTT. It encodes CASSYETGENQKLFF.